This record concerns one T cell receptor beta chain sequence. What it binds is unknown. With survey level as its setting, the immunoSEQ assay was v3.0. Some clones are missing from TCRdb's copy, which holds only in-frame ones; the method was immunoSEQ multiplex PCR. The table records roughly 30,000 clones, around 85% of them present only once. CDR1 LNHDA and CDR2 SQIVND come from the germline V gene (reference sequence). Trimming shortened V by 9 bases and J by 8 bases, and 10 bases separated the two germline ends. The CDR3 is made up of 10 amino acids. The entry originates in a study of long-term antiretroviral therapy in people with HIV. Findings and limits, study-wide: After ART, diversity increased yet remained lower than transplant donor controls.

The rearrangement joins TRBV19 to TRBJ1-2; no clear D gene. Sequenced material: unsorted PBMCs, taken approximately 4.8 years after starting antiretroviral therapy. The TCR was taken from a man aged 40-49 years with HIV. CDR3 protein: CARTGKGYTF. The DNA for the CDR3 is TGTGCCAGGACGGGGAAAGGCTACACCTTC.